This passage covers 7 T cell receptor beta chains from one sample sequenced in a study of blood T cell repertoires in COVID-19. The assay was immunoSEQ multiplex PCR, and TCRdb's table has in-frame clones only and misses some. The sample has over 95,000 clones, 85% to 90% seen once. The specimen sequenced was peripheral blood. These receptors were taken from a human donor with acute or convalescent COVID-19. The donor label of this sample is uncertain.

The chain joins TRBV27 to TRBJ2-3, with 14 bases that match TRBD2. The CDR3 extends over 16 amino acids. CDR1 MNHEY and CDR2 SMNVEV come from the germline V gene (reference sequence). With 5 bases clipped from V and 6 bases from J, the junction kept 7 bases outside the gene matches. CDR3 sequence: CASSDGTSGGHDTQYF. The CDR3 DNA reads as TGTGCCAGCAGTGACGGGACTAGCGGGGGTCATGATACGCAGTATTTT.

This chain joins TRBV7-2 and TRBJ1-2, with TRBD1 as a possible D gene (6 bases). The CDR3 runs to 15 residues. V lost 3 bases to trimming and J lost 2 bases, with 13 bases between them. The germline V gene encodes CDR1 SGHTA and CDR2 FQGNSA. Written as DNA, the CDR3 is TGTGCCAGCAGCTTTAGACGGGGGGGCAACTATGGCTACACCTTC. Translation gives CASSFRRGGNYGYTF.

The CDR3 protein is CASSVATGEAGNTIYF. CDR3 in DNA: TGTGCCAGCAGCGTAGCTACAGGGGAGGCTGGAAACACCATATATTTT. This sequence joins TRBV9 and TRBJ1-3; 7 bases map to TRBD1. Germline-derived CDR1 and CDR2 are SGDLS and YYNGEE. The CDR3 sequence is 16 residues long. V was clipped by 0 bases and J by 2 bases; unmatched bases: 5.

This rearrangement joins TRBV4-3 to TRBJ2-2; TRBD2 is a possible D gene (5 bases). Trimming pared 1 base from V and 5 bases from J, leaving 8 bases between. Germline CDR1 and CDR2: LGHNA and YSLEER. The CDR3 sequence is 14 residues long. The CDR3 DNA follows: TGCGCCAGCAGCCAAGTGGAGGAAACCGGGGAGCTGTTTTTT. Its translation is CASSQVEETGELFF.

The chain carries TRBV3-1 (or the pseudogene TRBV3-2) and TRBJ2-3; tentative D call: TRBD2 (7 bases). This CDR3 is 13 amino acids long. V was trimmed by 0 bases and J by 8 bases, leaving 9 bases between them. CDR1 and CDR2 from the germline V gene are LGHDT and YNNKEL (reference sequence). The chain's CDR3 is CASSQEGGLTQYF. In nucleotides, the CDR3 is TGTGCCAGCAGCCAAGAGGGGGGGCTTACGCAGTATTTT.

The genes are TRBV18 and TRBJ2-7, with 7 nucleotides matching TRBD1. The V gene end was trimmed by 0 bases and the J gene end by 3 bases; junction bases not matched to a gene: 5. The CDR3 extends over 15 amino acids. Germline loops: CDR1 KGHSH, CDR2 LQKENI. In nucleotides, the CDR3 is TGTGCCAGCTCACCACCAGGGACAGCCTTCTACGAGCAGTACTTC. Its translation: CASSPPGTAFYEQYF.

CDR3: CASSLAGTNEQFF. Written as DNA, the CDR3 is TGCGCCAGCAGCTTGGCCGGGACTAACGAGCAGTTCTTC. The V and J genes are TRBV5-1 and TRBJ2-1; 7 bases are shared with TRBD2. Losses at the gene ends were 0 bases for V and 10 bases for J; bases not matched to a gene: 4. Germline lookup yields CDR1 SGHRS and CDR2 YFSETQ. The CDR3 consists of 13 residues.